This TCR beta chain was recorded in a study of technical replicates of blood from a few donors. The V segment lost 4 bases and the J segment 4 bases; nucleotides outside the gene matches: 15. The germline V gene has CDR1 SGHRS and CDR2 YFSETQ. This CDR3 contains 17 residues. Here immunoSEQ multiplex PCR was the method, and the copy in TCRdb shows in-frame clones only, minus some. The table records 55,000 to 75,000 clones, just over 90% of them present only once. Sequenced sample: PBMCs. J is TRBJ1-1 and V is TRBV5-1; 8 bases map to TRBD1. This sequence originates from a human donor in good health. Some clones in this sample may be carry-over from other donors' samples. As DNA, the CDR3 is TGCGCCAGCAGCCGGAACTTTATGACAGGGGCTGGCACTGAAGCTTTCTTT. It yields the protein CASSRNFMTGAGTEAFF.